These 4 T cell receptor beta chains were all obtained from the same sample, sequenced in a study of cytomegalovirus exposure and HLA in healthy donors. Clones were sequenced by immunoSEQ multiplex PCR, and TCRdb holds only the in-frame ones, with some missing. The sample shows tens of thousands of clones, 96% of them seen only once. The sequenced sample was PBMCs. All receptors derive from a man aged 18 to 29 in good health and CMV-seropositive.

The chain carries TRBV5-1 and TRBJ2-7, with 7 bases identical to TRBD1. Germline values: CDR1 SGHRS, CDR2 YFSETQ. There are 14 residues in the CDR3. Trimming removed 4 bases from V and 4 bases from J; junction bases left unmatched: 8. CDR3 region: CASSVEQGVYEQYF. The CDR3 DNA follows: TGCGCCAGCAGCGTTGAGCAGGGGGTGTACGAGCAGTACTTC.

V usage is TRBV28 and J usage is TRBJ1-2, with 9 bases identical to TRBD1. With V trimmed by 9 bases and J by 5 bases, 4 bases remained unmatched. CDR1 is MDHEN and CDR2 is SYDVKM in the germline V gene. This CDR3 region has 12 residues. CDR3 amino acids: CASTGGWYGYTF. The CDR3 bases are TGTGCCAGTACAGGGGGCTGGTATGGCTACACCTTC.

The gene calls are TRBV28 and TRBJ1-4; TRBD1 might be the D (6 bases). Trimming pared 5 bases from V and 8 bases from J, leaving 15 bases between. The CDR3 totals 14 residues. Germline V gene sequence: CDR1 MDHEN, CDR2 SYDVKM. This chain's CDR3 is CASSRGGFREKLFF. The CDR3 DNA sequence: TGTGCCAGCAGTCGAGGGGGTTTCAGGGAAAAACTGTTTTTT.

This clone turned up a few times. DNA of the CDR3: TGTGCCAGCAGTTTAAGAGGGGGAACAAACATTCAGTACTTC. This gives the protein CASSLRGGTNIQYF. The J gene is TRBJ2-4, the V gene TRBV27; tentatively, D is TRBD1 (6 bases). Trimming stripped 2 bases from V and 6 bases from J, with 11 bases between. Germline V gives CDR1 MNHEY, CDR2 SMNVEV (reference sequence). The CDR3 extends over 14 amino acids.